This T cell receptor beta chain was profiled in a study of blood T cell repertoires in COVID-19. Across the study: Some COVID-19 samples were acute and others convalescent; all came from the United States, Italy and Spain. Sources were T cells, B-cell-depleted T cells, or PBMCs; the material itself was cDNA or gDNA.

The CDR3 spans 14 residues. Germline CDR1 is SGHRS and CDR2 is YFSETQ. With 4 bases clipped from V and 6 bases from J, the junction kept 5 bases outside the gene matches. Per the authors' pipeline: Reference gene primer amplification yielded estimated nucleated cell counts. This table comes from immunoSEQ multiplex PCR, and its TCRdb copy is limited to in-frame clones, with some not included. That table is the source of V, J and clone size, and D and trimming were worked out from the DNA. The sample lists under 250,000 clones, over 70% seen once, with under 3% in the top ten. The chain employs TRBV5-1 and TRBJ2-2; TRBD2 matches at 8 bases. The sequencing input was peripheral blood. This TCR was sampled from a man aged 50 to 59 with active or convalescent COVID-19. The CDR3 reads CASSTGLVAGELFF. For the CDR3, the DNA is TGCGCCAGCAGCACGGGACTAGTGGCCGGGGAGCTGTTTTTT.